Below are 2 T cell receptor beta chains sequenced from a single sample in a study of CD8 T cells in Susac syndrome. RNA amounts of about 0.45 to 1 ug underwent reverse transcription with random hexamers. TCRdb independently ran MiXCR on the immunoSEQ multiplex PCR reads; one entry per CDR3 protein. The sample has just over 300,000 distinct CDR3 sequences; under 95% are singletons. Material for sequencing was CD4+ T cells from PBMCs. These receptors were taken from a human donor with multiple sclerosis.

This sequence joins TRBV7-9 and TRBJ2-1; TRBD1 or TRBD2 may be the D gene (5 bases each). The CDR3 has 17 residues. The V gene lost 3 bases and the J gene lost 3 bases, with 18 bases spanning the gap. Germline CDR1 is SEHNR and CDR2 is FQNEAQ (reference sequence). This CDR3 is CASSFIGTEDHYNEQFF. CDR3 nucleotides: TGTGCCAGCAGCTTTATCGGGACGGAAGATCACTACAATGAGCAGTTCTTC.

The V gene is TRBV2, the J gene TRBJ2-2, with no clear D. Trimming removed 8 bases at V and 5 bases at J, with 6 bases between. This CDR3 is built from 11 residues. Per the germline V gene, CDR1 is SNHLY and CDR2 is FYNNEI. The CDR3 sequence: CASERTGELFF. CDR3 nucleotide sequence: TGTGCCAGCGAGAGAACCGGGGAGCTGTTTTTT.